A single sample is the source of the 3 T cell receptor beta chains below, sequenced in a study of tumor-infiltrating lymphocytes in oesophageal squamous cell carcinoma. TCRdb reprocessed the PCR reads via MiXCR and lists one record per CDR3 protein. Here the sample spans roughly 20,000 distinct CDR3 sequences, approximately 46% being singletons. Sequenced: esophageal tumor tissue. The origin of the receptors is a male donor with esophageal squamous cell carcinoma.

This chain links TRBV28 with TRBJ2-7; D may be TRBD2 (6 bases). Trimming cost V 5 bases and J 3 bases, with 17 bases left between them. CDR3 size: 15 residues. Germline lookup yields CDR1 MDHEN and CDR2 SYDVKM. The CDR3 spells CASSVTAGSFYEQYF. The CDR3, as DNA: TGTGCCAGCAGTGTAACAGCGGGTTCCTTCTACGAGCAGTACTTC.

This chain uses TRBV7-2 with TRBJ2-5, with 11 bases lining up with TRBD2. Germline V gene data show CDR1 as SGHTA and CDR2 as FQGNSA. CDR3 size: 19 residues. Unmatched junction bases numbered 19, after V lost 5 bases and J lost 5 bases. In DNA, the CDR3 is TGTGCCAGCAGCCGTACCGGGACTAGCGGTCGAGGAGGATGGGAGACCCAGTACTTC. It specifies CASSRTGTSGRGGWETQYF.

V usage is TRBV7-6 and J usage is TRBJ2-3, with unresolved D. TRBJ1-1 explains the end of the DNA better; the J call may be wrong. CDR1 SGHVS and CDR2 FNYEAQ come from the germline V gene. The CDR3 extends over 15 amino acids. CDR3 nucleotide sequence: TGTGCCAGCAGCTTAGGCCTTGGCAGAAACACTGAAGCTTTCTTT. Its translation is CASSLGLGRNTEAFF.